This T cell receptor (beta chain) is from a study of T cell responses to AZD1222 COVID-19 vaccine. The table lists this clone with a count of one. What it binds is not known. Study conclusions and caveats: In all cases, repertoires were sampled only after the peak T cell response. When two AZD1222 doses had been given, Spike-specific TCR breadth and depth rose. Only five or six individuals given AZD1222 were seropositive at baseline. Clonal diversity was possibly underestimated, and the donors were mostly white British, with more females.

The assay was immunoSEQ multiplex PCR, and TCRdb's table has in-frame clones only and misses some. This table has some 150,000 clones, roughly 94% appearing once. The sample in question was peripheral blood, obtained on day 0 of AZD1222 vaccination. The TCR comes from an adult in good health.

In nucleotides, the CDR3 is TGTGCCAGCAGTCCCAGGGAGGGGGAAAAACTGTTTTTT. Protein sequence: CASSPREGEKLFF. The V call is TRBV12-3 or TRBV12-4, the J call TRBJ1-4, with a possible D match to TRBD1 (5 bases). V shed 5 bases and J shed 8 bases, with 12 bases lying between them. The CDR3 sequence is 13 residues long.